This T cell receptor (beta chain) appears in the sequencing data of a study of blood T cell repertoires in COVID-19. Study details: Spain, Italy and the United States supplied samples that represented acute and convalescent COVID-19.

Seattle participants joined during active infection and were tracked over time. Under the authors' procedure: Estimation of nucleated cell counts was performed using reference gene primer amplification. The repertoire was sequenced with immunoSEQ multiplex PCR; TCRdb's copy has only in-frame clones and lacks some. V and J calls and clone size follow that table, whereas D and trimming were derived from the DNA. This sample has tens of thousands of clones, with 75% to 85% found just once. The CDR3 has 13 residues. V lost 1 base to trimming and J lost 4 bases, with 6 bases between them. CDR1 SGHKS and CDR2 YYEKEE come from the germline V gene (reference sequence).

This sequence joins TRBV5-5 and TRBJ2-1; D might be TRBD1 (5 bases). Specimen: peripheral blood. The receptor's source is an elderly man with COVID-19, enrolled during active disease. CDR3 in amino acids: CASSLQGYNEQFF. In DNA, the CDR3 is TGTGCCAGCAGCTTGCAGGGTTACAATGAGCAGTTCTTC.